What follows are 24 T cell receptor beta chains derived from one specimen sequenced in a study of early T cells in non-severe SARS-CoV-2 infection. One entry per CDR3 protein results from TCRdb running MiXCR on the 5' RACE reads. The sample yields about 46,000 distinct CDR3 sequences, 5.4% seen once. The sequencing used whole blood, collected at baseline. Every receptor here comes from an adult who was a healthcare worker with PCR-confirmed SARS-CoV-2 infection or an uninfected control (not recorded which).

In this sample, this clonotype turned up once. A much larger clone sits a single nucleotide away, making a read error possible. The J gene is TRBJ2-1, the V gene TRBV12-3 or TRBV12-4, with D possibly TRBD2 on 6 matching bases. The CDR3 covers 13 residues. In DNA, the CDR3 is TGTGCCAGCAGGGAGGGCAACCTCAATGAGCAGGTCTTC. Its protein product is CASREGNLNEQVF.

This clonotype occurred many times. V gene TRBV7-2 combines with J gene TRBJ2-3; D unclear. CDR1 is SGHTA and CDR2 is FQGNSA in the germline V gene. The V end was cut by 5 bases, the J end by 6 bases, with 12 bases between. CDR3 length: 13 amino acids. The CDR3 DNA sequence: TGTGCCAGCAGCCGAGAGAGGTGGGATACGCAGTATTTT. This sequence encodes CASSRERWDTQYF.

The V call is TRBV18, the J call TRBJ1-1; perhaps TRBD1 as D (6 bases). With 5 bases removed from V and 5 bases from J, the gap between germline ends came to 12 bases. This CDR3 is built from 13 residues. In germline, CDR1 is KGHSH, CDR2 LQKENI. CDR3 sequence: CASSGNRETEAFF. The CDR3 coding sequence is TGTGCCAGCTCAGGTAACAGGGAAACTGAAGCTTTCTTT.

In this sample, this clonotype turned up a few times. This rearrangement joins TRBV27 to TRBJ1-1; D ambiguous. Germline V lookup: CDR1 MNHEY, CDR2 SMNVEV (reference sequence). The V gene lost 2 bases and the J gene lost 0 bases, with 7 bases spanning the gap. CDR3 length: 14 amino acids. The CDR3: CASSLRLMNTEAFF. The DNA for the CDR3 is TGTGCCAGCAGTTTACGACTCATGAACACTGAAGCTTTCTTT.

This clonotype was seen repeatedly, ten times or more. The J gene is TRBJ2-7, the V gene TRBV6-5, with 9 positions matching TRBD1. V shed 5 bases, J shed 2 bases, and the junction held 13 bases outside the gene matches. Per germline, CDR1 MNHEY and CDR2 SVGAGI. The CDR3 is made up of 17 amino acids. CDR3 sequence (DNA): TGTGCCAGCAGTACAAGCCTTCGGGGGACAGGGCCCTACGAGCAGTACTTC. Its protein product is CASSTSLRGTGPYEQYF.

This clonotype has a count of ten or more. V usage is TRBV7-9 and J usage is TRBJ2-3; 10 bases agree with TRBD2. The V gene's germline CDR1 is SEHNR and CDR2 FQNEAQ (reference sequence). The trim removed 2 bases at V and 6 bases at J, leaving 8 bases unmatched. The CDR3 spans 16 residues. This CDR3 is CASSLSGLAGVDTQYF. In nucleotides, the CDR3 is TGTGCCAGCAGCTTAAGCGGGCTAGCGGGAGTTGATACGCAGTATTTT.

Within the sample, this clonotype is medium-sized. The chain recombines TRBV6-1 with TRBJ2-1, with unresolved D. The CDR3 covers 18 residues. Trimming took 0 bases from V and 3 from J, leaving 18 bases between them. From germline, CDR1 is MNHNS and CDR2 SASEGT. The CDR3 coding sequence is TGTGCCAGCAGTGAAGCCCATGGCGATTACTCAGACTACAATGAGCAGTTCTTC. Translated, it gives CASSEAHGDYSDYNEQFF.

The rearrangement uses TRBV29-1 and TRBJ2-7; D is unclear. Trimming took off 4 bases at V and 0 bases at J, with 10 bases between the two ends. The CDR3 length is 13 residues. Germline V gives CDR1 SQVTM, CDR2 ANQGSEA. CDR3: CSVGTASSYEQYF. The CDR3 nucleotides read TGCAGCGTTGGTACAGCGAGCTCCTACGAGCAGTACTTC.

V gene TRBV30 combines with J gene TRBJ2-1; 13 bases match TRBD2. Trimming removed 0 bases from V and 8 bases from J; junction bases left unmatched: 4. In germline, CDR1 is GTSNPN, CDR2 SVGIG (reference sequence). The CDR3 is 15 residues long. As DNA, the CDR3 is TGTGCCTGGAGTGTACAACTAGCGGGAGGGTATGAGCAGTTCTTC. It encodes CAWSVQLAGGYEQFF.

There are many counts of this clonotype. This chain joins TRBV19 and TRBJ1-1; TRBD1 matches 7 bases. The germline V gene encodes CDR1 LNHDA and CDR2 SQIVND (reference sequence). J was trimmed by 1 base and V by 7 bases; bases with no gene match: 3. This CDR3 is 13 amino acids long. The CDR3 spells CASNRGKNTEAFF. Written as DNA, the CDR3 is TGTGCCAGTAACAGGGGAAAGAACACTGAAGCTTTCTTT.

By frequency in the sample, this clonotype is medium-sized (0.01 to 0.1%). J is TRBJ1-4 and V is TRBV3-1; 7 bases line up with TRBD1. CDR1 and CDR2 (germline): LGHDT, YNNKEL (reference sequence). CDR3 size: 12 residues. The V and J ends lost 2 bases and 16 bases, in that order; junction bases with no gene match: 7. CDR3 DNA sequence: TGTGCCAGCAGCCAAAAGCCGGGACAGCCGTTTTTT. It specifies CASSQKPGQPFF.

This clonotype has a count of ten or more. The chain couples TRBV30 to TRBJ2-3; 8 bases are shared with TRBD2. CDR1 and CDR2 from the germline V gene are GTSNPN and SVGIG (reference sequence). The CDR3 consists of 16 residues. J lost 4 bases, V lost 1 base, and 10 bases had no gene match. CDR3 DNA: TGTGCCTGGAGTGGGGGGGTAGCGGGATTTTCAGATACGCAGTATTTT. Translated: CAWSGGVAGFSDTQYF.

This clonotype appeared many times. This chain connects TRBV9 to TRBJ2-4; D might be TRBD1 (6 bases). There are 17 residues in the CDR3. V lost 3 bases and J 0 bases, leaving 16 bases between the germline ends. Per germline, CDR1 SGDLS and CDR2 YYNGEE. CDR3 loop: CASSAQPTGLAKNIQYF. The CDR3 DNA sequence: TGTGCCAGCAGCGCTCAACCGACAGGACTAGCCAAAAACATTCAGTACTTC. The whole variable domain, filled in from reference TRBV9 and TRBJ2-4, reads DSGVTQTPKHLITATGQRVTLRCSPRSGDLSVYWYQQSLDQGLQFLIQYYNGEERAKGNILERFSAQQFPDLHSELNLSSLELGDSALYFCASSAQPTGLAKNIQYFGAGTRLSVL.

This clonotype is deemed medium-sized. The chain combines TRBV5-1 with TRBJ2-7; TRBD1 matches 8 bases. V lost 3 bases to trimming and J lost 5 bases; unmatched junction nucleotides: 10. Germline CDR1 and CDR2: SGHRS and YFSETQ. CDR3 size: 15 residues. The CDR3 DNA reads TGCGCCAGCAGCTCTCTACAGGGGGATCTCCACGAGCAGTACTTC. Encoded protein: CASSSLQGDLHEQYF.

The rearrangement links TRBV25-1 to TRBJ1-4, with 8 bases identical to TRBD1. This CDR3 is built from 13 residues. With 5 bases clipped from V and 8 bases from J, the junction kept 4 bases outside the gene matches. CDR1 is MGHDK and CDR2 is SYGVNS in the germline V gene. CDR3: CASSQGAGEKLFF. CDR3 sequence (DNA): TGTGCCAGCAGTCAGGGGGCGGGCGAAAAACTGTTTTTT. Filled out from reference TRBV25-1 and TRBJ1-4, the complete variable domain reads EADIYQTPRYLVIGTGKKITLECSQTMGHDKMYWYQQDPGMELHLIHYSYGVNSTEKGDLSSESTVSRIRTEHFPLTLESARPSHTSQYLCASSQGAGEKLFFGSGTQLSVL.

This clonotype was seen only a few times. The chain is built from TRBV15 and TRBJ1-6, with TRBD1 matching over 8 bases. The CDR3 is made up of 15 amino acids. Per the germline V gene, CDR1 is LNHNV and CDR2 is YYDKDF (reference sequence). With 5 bases clipped from V and 9 bases from J, the junction kept 9 bases outside the gene matches. This chain's CDR3 is CATSGGQDGSSPLHF. The CDR3 DNA sequence: TGTGCCACCAGCGGGGGACAGGACGGGAGTTCACCCCTCCACTTT.

This clonotype was detected only a few times. This chain joins TRBV4-1 and TRBJ2-1; 7 nucleotides line up with TRBD2. The CDR3 totals 16 residues. Germline CDR1 and CDR2: MGHRA and YSYEKL. J was trimmed by 5 bases and V by 8 bases; bases with no gene match: 15. This chain's CDR3 is CASGWPREPGHNEQFF. DNA for the CDR3: TGCGCCAGCGGTTGGCCGCGGGAGCCAGGTCACAATGAGCAGTTCTTC.

This clonotype showed up many times. The chain has TRBV12-3 or TRBV12-4 and TRBJ2-1, with a weak D call TRBD1 (5 bases). Trimming cost V 6 bases and J 0 bases, with 15 bases left between them. CDR3 length: 16 amino acids. The CDR3: CASSPVDISSYNEQFF. As DNA, the CDR3 is TGTGCCAGCAGCCCCGTGGACATAAGCTCCTACAATGAGCAGTTCTTC.

This clonotype has a count of ten or more. The chain uses TRBV25-1 and TRBJ2-1; 9 bases are shared with TRBD1. Germline trimming cut 3 bases from V and 3 bases from J; bases unmatched to any gene: 6. Germline values: CDR1 MGHDK, CDR2 SYGVNS. This CDR3 comprises 16 residues. The DNA for the CDR3 is TGTGCCAGCAGTGATTTAGGGGACAGGGTCTACAATGAGCAGTTCTTC. It is translated as CASSDLGDRVYNEQFF.

This clonotype was picked up many times. The V gene is TRBV2, the J gene TRBJ2-1; D might be TRBD2 (6 bases). Germline V CDR1 and CDR2: SNHLY, FYNNEI. CDR3 size: 11 residues. V was shortened by 2 bases and J by 16 bases, with 12 bases between the two germline ends. The CDR3 DNA follows: TGTGCCAGCAGTGAACGGGACTCCCTATTCTTC. Its translation: CASSERDSLFF.

This clonotype was counted at least ten times. The gene calls are TRBV7-9 and TRBJ2-7; 7 bases match TRBD2. Germline CDR1 is SEHNR and CDR2 is FQNEAQ (reference sequence). This CDR3 spans 16 amino acids. Unmatched junction bases numbered 6, after V lost 1 base and J lost 0 bases. In DNA form, the CDR3 reads TGTGCCAGCAGCTTAGATCGAGCGGGGATCTCCTACGAGCAGTACTTC. Translation: CASSLDRAGISYEQYF.

Points on this clonotype: One end of the junction is discordant with germline, which a read error may explain. The chain has TRBV12-3 or TRBV12-4 and TRBJ2-7; D is uncertain. This CDR3 spans 11 amino acids. This chain's CDR3 is CASSLGFFRNF. The CDR3 region has the DNA TGTGCCAGCAGTTTGGGGTTTTTCAGAAACTTC.

This clonotype came up many times. The gene calls are TRBV7-9 and TRBJ1-4, with a tentative D call TRBD1 (6 bases). The CDR3 is 16 amino acids. The V and J ends lost 3 bases and 6 bases respectively, with 17 bases between them. Germline assignment: CDR1 SEHNR and CDR2 FQNEAQ (reference sequence). The CDR3 region has the DNA TGTGCCAGCAGCTTGGGCACAGGGTTCACGGATGAAAAACTGTTTTTT. It is translated as CASSLGTGFTDEKLFF. Looking up the rest from reference TRBV7-9 and TRBJ1-4 gives the full variable domain: DTGVSQNPRHKITKRGQNVTFRCDPISEHNRLYWYRQTLGQGPEFLTYFQNEAQLEKSRLLSDRFSAERPKGSFSTLEIQRTEQGDSAMYLCASSLGTGFTDEKLFFGSGTQLSVL.

The V gene is TRBV29-1, the J gene TRBJ1-2; 10 bases agree with TRBD1. J was trimmed by 4 bases and V by 4 bases; bases with no gene match: 3. This CDR3 has 13 residues. Germline V CDR1 and CDR2: SQVTM, ANQGSEA. CDR3 sequence (DNA): TGCAGCGTTGTGGGGACAGGGGTCTATGGCTACACCTTC. It encodes CSVVGTGVYGYTF.